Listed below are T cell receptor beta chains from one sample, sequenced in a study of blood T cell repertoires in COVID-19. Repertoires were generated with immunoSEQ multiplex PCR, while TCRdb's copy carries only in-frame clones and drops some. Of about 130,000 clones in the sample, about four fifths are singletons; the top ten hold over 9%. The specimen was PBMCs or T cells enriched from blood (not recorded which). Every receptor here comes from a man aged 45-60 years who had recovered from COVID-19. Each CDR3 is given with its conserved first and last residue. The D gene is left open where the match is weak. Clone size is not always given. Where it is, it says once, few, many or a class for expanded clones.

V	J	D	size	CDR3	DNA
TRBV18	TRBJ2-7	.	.	CASSPSRDEQYF	TGTGCCAGCTCACCATCACGGGACGAGCAGTACTTC
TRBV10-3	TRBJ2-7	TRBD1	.	CAISERDRGPYEQYF	TGTGCCATCAGTGAGAGGGACAGGGGACCCTACGAGCAGTACTTC
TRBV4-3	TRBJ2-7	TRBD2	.	CASSQGSSGGYEQYF	TGCGCCAGCAGCCAAGGATCTAGCGGTGGCTACGAGCAGTACTTC
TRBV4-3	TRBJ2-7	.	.	CASSHRRQGPYEQYF	TGCGCCAGCAGCCACCGCAGGCAGGGGCCCTACGAGCAGTACTTC
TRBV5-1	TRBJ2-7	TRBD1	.	CASSPTGDYEQYF	TGCGCCAGCAGCCCGACAGGGGACTACGAGCAGTACTTC
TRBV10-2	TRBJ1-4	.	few	CASSELQEGEKLFF	TGCGCCAGCAGTGAGTTACAGGAGGGAGAAAAACTGTTTTTT
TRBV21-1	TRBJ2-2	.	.	CASSKAPGREVGTGELFF	TGTGCCAGCAGCAAAGCCCCCGGGAGGGAAGTTGGCACCGGGGAGCTGTTTTTT
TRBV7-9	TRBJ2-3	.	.	CASSLDGADTQYF	TGTGCCAGCAGCTTAGACGGAGCAGATACGCAGTATTTT
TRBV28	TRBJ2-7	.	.	CASSVEGSYEQYF	TGTGCCAGCTCCGTGGAGGGCTCCTACGAGCAGTACTTC
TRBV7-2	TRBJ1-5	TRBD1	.	CASSLWGQISNQPQHF	TGTGCCAGCAGCTTATGGGGACAGATTAGCAATCAGCCCCAGCATTTT
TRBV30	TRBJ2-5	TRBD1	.	CAWALRDREETQYF	TGTGCCTGGGCGCTCCGGGACAGGGAAGAGACCCAGTACTTC